A single sample is the source of the 9 T cell receptor beta chains below, sequenced in a study of control samples from healthy donors and cancer patients. The data were produced by immunoSEQ multiplex PCR, yet TCRdb's version contains in-frame clones alone and is incomplete. The repertoire has roughly 84,000 clones, roughly nine tenths of them found once; the top ten carry approximately 15%. The sequenced sample was blood. The origin of the receptors is a middle-aged man in good health.

This chain connects TRBV14 to TRBJ2-3; D gene unclear. Germline CDR1 SGHDN, CDR2 FVKESK. With 2 bases removed from V and 1 base from J, the gap between germline ends came to 7 bases. This CDR3 is 14 amino acids long. CDR3 residues: CASSQLTGTDTQYF. CDR3 nucleotide sequence: TGTGCCAGCAGCCAACTGACGGGCACAGATACGCAGTATTTT.

The chain employs TRBV3-1 (or the pseudogene TRBV3-2) and TRBJ1-1, with unresolved D. The germline V and J ends were trimmed by 0 bases and 7 bases, with 6 bases remaining between them. Germline CDR1 LGHDT, CDR2 YNNKEL (reference sequence). This CDR3 region has 12 residues. In nucleotides, the CDR3 is TGTGCCAGCAGCCAAGATGTTAATGAAGCTTTCTTT. It specifies CASSQDVNEAFF.

This chain connects TRBV5-1 to TRBJ2-2, with 8 bases that match TRBD1. The CDR3 is made up of 15 amino acids. The V segment lost 4 bases and the J segment 4 bases; nucleotides outside the gene matches: 6. The germline gives CDR1 SGHRS, CDR2 YFSETQ. The chain's CDR3 is CASSPDRAGTGELFF. The CDR3 DNA follows: TGCGCCAGCAGCCCGGACAGGGCGGGCACCGGGGAGCTGTTTTTT.

The V and J genes are TRBV5-1 and TRBJ2-3; D not certain. The CDR3 contains 14 residues. Looked up from germline, CDR1 is SGHRS and CDR2 is YFSETQ. Trimming took off 5 bases at V and 2 bases at J, with 12 bases between the two ends. CDR3 sequence reads: CASRSVRFTDTQYF. For the CDR3, the DNA is TGCGCCAGCAGGAGTGTGCGTTTCACAGATACGCAGTATTTT.

The rearrangement joins TRBV6-5 to TRBJ2-1; maybe TRBD1 (5 bases). CDR1 and CDR2 (germline): MNHEY, SVGAGI. The CDR3 totals 16 residues. Between the trimmed V and J ends, which lost 2 bases and 2 bases, there was a span of 13 bases. The CDR3 protein is CASSYGAGLAYNEQFF. CDR3 DNA sequence: TGTGCCAGCAGTTACGGGGCAGGCCTGGCCTACAATGAGCAGTTCTTC.

The chain joins TRBV19 to TRBJ1-2; 7 bases map to TRBD1. The V gene's germline CDR1 is LNHDA and CDR2 SQIVND (reference sequence). V lost 5 bases to trimming and J lost 5 bases; unmatched junction nucleotides: 17. CDR3 length: 17 residues. Here the CDR3 DNA reads TGTGCCAGTAGTTCCCGACAGGGCATACTAACCCCATATGGCTACACCTTC. Protein sequence: CASSSRQGILTPYGYTF. The full variable domain, completed using reference TRBV19 and TRBJ1-2, is DGGITQSPKYLFRKEGQNVTLSCEQNLNHDAMYWYRQDPGQGLRLIYYSQIVNDFQKGDIAEGYSVSREKKESFPLTVTSAQKNPTAFYLCASSSRQGILTPYGYTFGSGTRLTVV.

This clone was seen once. This chain joins TRBV19 and TRBJ1-5; no firm D call. The V end lost 1 base, the J end lost 2 bases, and 12 bases lay between the germline ends. The germline V gene encodes CDR1 LNHDA and CDR2 SQIVND (reference sequence). CDR3 size: 16 residues. CDR3 in DNA: TGTGCCAGTAGTATAGCGTCAGGTGGAGGCAATCAGCCCCAGCATTTT. This sequence encodes CASSIASGGGNQPQHF.

This chain connects TRBV30 to TRBJ2-2; TRBD2 agrees at 11 bases. The germline V gene encodes CDR1 GTSNPN and CDR2 SVGIG (reference sequence). The CDR3 totals 16 residues. Unmatched junction bases numbered 10, after V lost 8 bases and J lost 2 bases. CDR3 sequence reads: CATTRGTSGNTGELFF. CDR3 DNA sequence: TGTGCCACCACCAGGGGGACTAGCGGAAACACCGGGGAGCTGTTTTTT. Filled out from reference TRBV30 and TRBJ2-2, the complete variable domain reads SQTIHQWPATLVQPVGSPLSLECTVEGTSNPNLYWYRQAAGRGLQLLFYSVGIGQISSEVPQNLSASRPQDRQFILSSKKLLLSDSGFYLCATTRGTSGNTGELFFGEGSRLTVL.

This clone appeared once. This chain joins TRBV10-3 and TRBJ2-5, with TRBD1 as a possible D gene (6 bases). Trimming removed 1 base from V and 3 bases from J, with 6 bases in between. The CDR3 is 13 residues long. Per germline, CDR1 ENHRY and CDR2 SYGVKD. CDR3 protein: CAISEYREETQYF. The CDR3 DNA follows: TGTGCCATCAGTGAGTACAGGGAAGAGACCCAGTACTTC.